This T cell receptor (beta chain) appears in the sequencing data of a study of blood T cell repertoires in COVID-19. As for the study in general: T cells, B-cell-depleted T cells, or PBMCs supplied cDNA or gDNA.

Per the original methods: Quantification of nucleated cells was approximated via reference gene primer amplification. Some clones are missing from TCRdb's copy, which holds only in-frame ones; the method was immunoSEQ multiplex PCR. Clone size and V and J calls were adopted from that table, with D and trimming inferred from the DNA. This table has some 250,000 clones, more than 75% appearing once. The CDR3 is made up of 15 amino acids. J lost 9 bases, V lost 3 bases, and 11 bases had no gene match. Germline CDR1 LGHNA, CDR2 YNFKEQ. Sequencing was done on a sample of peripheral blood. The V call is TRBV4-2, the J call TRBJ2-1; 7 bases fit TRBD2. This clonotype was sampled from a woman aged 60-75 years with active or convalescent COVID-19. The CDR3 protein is CASSHDSLRGGEQFF. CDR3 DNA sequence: TGTGCCAGCAGCCATGATTCCCTCCGCGGGGGTGAGCAGTTCTTC.